This T cell receptor beta chain was observed in a study of OX40 agonist ivuxolimab in advanced cancers. Turning to the study itself: An agonistic anti-OX40 (CD134) antibody, ivuxolimab, was used to treat the patients.

Findings of the study overall: Partial responders at 0.1-3.0 mg/kg had among the lowest clonal expansion.

The repertoire was sequenced with immunoSEQ multiplex PCR; TCRdb's copy has only in-frame clones and lacks some. The sample includes about 90,000 clones, around nine tenths seen only once; the top ten take about 1.3%. Points on this clone: Its target is unknown.

After removal of 3 bases from V and 2 bases from J, the junction contained 2 bases not matched to a gene. Germline assignment: CDR1 KGHSH and CDR2 LQKENI. CDR3 length equals 15 residues. The TCR comes from an adult with an advanced solid tumor such as melanoma, head and neck, liver or kidney cancer. This sequence joins TRBV18 and TRBJ2-3; 10 bases are a match to TRBD2. Sample: CD4+ or CD8+ T cells sorted from blood, taken in a trial of the OX40 agonist ivuxolimab. CDR3 nucleotides: TGTGCCAGCTCACCTAGCGGGGGGTCCACAGATACGCAGTATTTT. Translated, it gives CASSPSGGSTDTQYF. The variable domain in full, completed from reference TRBV18 and TRBJ2-3, reads NAGVMQNPRHLVRRRGQEARLRCSPMKGHSHVYWYRQLPEEGLKFMVYLQKENIIDESGMPKERFSAEFPKEGPSILRIQQVVRGDSAAYFCASSPSGGSTDTQYFGPGTRLTVL.